This T cell receptor beta chain appears in the sequencing data of a study of blood T cell repertoires in COVID-19. The CDR3 is 15 residues long. Deletions cut 6 bases from V and 3 bases from J, with 16 bases between. The germline CDR1 and CDR2 sequences are SGHRS and YFSETQ. Everyone who took part was about 18 to 90 years old, and they came from about 25 US areas. The recovered donors of Cohort 3 showed two negative PCRs, clearance, or symptom resolution. Some clones are missing from TCRdb's copy, which holds only in-frame ones; the method was immunoSEQ multiplex PCR. The sample contains some 300,000 clones, approximately 88% of which appear only once.

V gene TRBV5-1 combines with J gene TRBJ2-1; weak D call: TRBD2 (6 bases). Sequences were obtained from PBMCs or T cells enriched from blood (not recorded which). This TCR came from a woman in her twenties or thirties who had recovered from COVID-19. The CDR3 region is CASMRGLEFYNEQFF. CDR3 coding DNA: TGCGCCAGCATGCGGGGACTCGAGTTCTACAATGAGCAGTTCTTC. Variable domain in full (rest from reference TRBV5-1 and TRBJ2-1): KAGVTQTPRYLIKTRGQQVTLSCSPISGHRSVSWYQQTPGQGLQFLFEYFSETQRNKGNFPGRFSGRQFSNSRSEMNVSTLELGDSALYLCASMRGLEFYNEQFFGPGTRLTVL.